The subject of this entry is one TCR beta chain. The sample originates from a study of blood T cells in healthy people across ages. CDR3 length equals 15 residues. V gave up 5 bases and J gave up 4 bases, with 15 bases separating them. Germline V gives CDR1 MNHNS, CDR2 SASEGT. Per sample, at least 5 micrograms of total RNA were extracted. The use of a sample-barcoded 5' primer and a J-beta primer mix characterized a second PCR of roughly 6 to 12 cycles. TCRdb reanalysed the 5' RACE reads using MiXCR and keeps one entry per CDR3 protein. The sample contains approximately 730,000 distinct CDR3 sequences, 43% of which appear only once.

This TCR was sampled from an older woman in good health. This chain joins TRBV6-1 and TRBJ2-1, with D perhaps matching TRBD2 (5 bases). Sample: blood. The CDR3 DNA reads TGTGCCAGCAGTTTGACTACACCATCTTACAATGAGCAGTTCTTC. Translating gives CASSLTTPSYNEQFF.